This T cell receptor (beta chain) was sequenced during a study of shared clonotypes between healthy human individuals. How the authors handled the data: There were no quality scores in the junction-only immunoSEQ sequences, so filtering differed. Clones were sequenced by immunoSEQ multiplex PCR, and TCRdb holds only the in-frame ones, with some missing. The V and J calls and clone size are taken from that table; D and trimming were inferred from the DNA. The sample lists under 200,000 clones; around 93% were seen once. The origin of this receptor is a woman aged 25 to 39 in good health. Sequenced: naive CD4+ T cells sorted from blood. Subset: CD45RA+ positively selected.

The CDR3 reads CASIPEAFF. The CDR3, as DNA: TGTGCCAGCATCCCTGAAGCTTTCTTT. This sequence joins TRBV28 and TRBJ1-1; D is ambiguous. This CDR3 contains 9 residues. Trimming pared 7 bases from V and 6 bases from J, leaving 3 bases between. Germline CDR1 is MDHEN and CDR2 is SYDVKM.